What follows describes a single T cell receptor (beta chain). Its target is not known. Germline V gene data show CDR1 as SGHRS and CDR2 as YFSETQ. Germline trimming cut 8 bases from V and 2 bases from J; bases unmatched to any gene: 10. The CDR3 consists of 14 residues. These data come from a study of CD8 T cells in ankylosing spondylitis. Whole-study results and caveats: Apparently characteristic of ankylosing spondylitis blood was a TCR beta motif (about eight highly homologous variants). Matched ankylosing spondylitis synovial fluid reportedly showed significant enrichment of disease-linked clones.

TCR beta libraries were made by quantitative 5'-RACE with molecular barcodes. Each CDR3 protein is one row after TCRdb ran MiXCR on the 5' RACE reads. Of about 800,000 distinct CDR3 sequences in the sample, 10% to 15% were seen once. Sequenced: blood, either unsorted or a sorted T cell fraction (not recorded which). V is TRBV5-1 and J is TRBJ2-7; 7 bases are a match to TRBD2. This TCR derives from a male donor with ankylosing spondylitis. The CDR3 here is CASAREVVTYEQYF. The CDR3, as DNA: TGCGCCAGTGCCCGGGAGGTGGTCACCTACGAGCAGTACTTC.